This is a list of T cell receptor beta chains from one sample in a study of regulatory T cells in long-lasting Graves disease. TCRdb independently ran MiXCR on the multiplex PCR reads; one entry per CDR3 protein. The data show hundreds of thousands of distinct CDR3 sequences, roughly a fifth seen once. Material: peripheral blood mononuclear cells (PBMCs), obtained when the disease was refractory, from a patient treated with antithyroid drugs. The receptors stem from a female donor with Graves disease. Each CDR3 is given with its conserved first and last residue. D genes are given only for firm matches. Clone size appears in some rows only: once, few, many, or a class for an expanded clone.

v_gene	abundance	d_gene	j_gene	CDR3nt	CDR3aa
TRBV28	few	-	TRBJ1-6	TGTGCCAGCAGTCCCGTAATTAATTCACCCCTCCACTTT	CASSPVINSPLHF
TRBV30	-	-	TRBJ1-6	TGTGCCTGGAGTGTACGGGGGAGTTCCTATAATTCACCCCTCCACTTT	CAWSVRGSSYNSPLHF
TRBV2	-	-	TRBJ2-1	TGTGCCAGCAGTTACCTAAATGAGCAGTTCTTC	CASSYLNEQFF
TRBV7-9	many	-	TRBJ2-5	TGTGCCAGCAGCTCCTACCCACAGGGCTGGGAAGAGACCCAGTACTTC	CASSSYPQGWEETQYF
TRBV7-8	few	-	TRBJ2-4	TGTGCCAGCAGCTCCTATGTGGGGGCAAGCATTCAGTACTTC	CASSSYVGASIQYF
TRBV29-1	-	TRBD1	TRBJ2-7	TGCAGCGTTGCCCCCGGGACAGGGGTGGTCGAGCAGTACTTC	CSVAPGTGVVEQYF
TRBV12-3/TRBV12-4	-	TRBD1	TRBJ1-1	TGTGCCAGCAGTTCCCAGGGTTGGACAGGGGTTACTGAAGCTTTCTTT	CASSSQGWTGVTEAFF
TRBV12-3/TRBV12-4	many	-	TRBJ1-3	TGTGCCAGCAGTTTATCCCGGGACCCCCGGGACACCATATATTTT	CASSLSRDPRDTIYF
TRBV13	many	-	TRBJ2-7	TGTGCCAGCAGCCCTAAAATATCCTCCTACGAGCAGTACTTC	CASSPKISSYEQYF
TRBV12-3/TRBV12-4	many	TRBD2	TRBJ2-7	TGTGCCAGCAGTTTAGCCGGCGGGGGGCAATACGAGCAGTACTTC	CASSLAGGGQYEQYF
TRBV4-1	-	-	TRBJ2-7	TGCGCCAGCAGCCAAAAACAGGATCTGTACGAGCAGTACTTC	CASSQKQDLYEQYF
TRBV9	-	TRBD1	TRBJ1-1	TGTGCCAGCAGCGTCGGGACAGGGCCGGATACTGAAGCTTTCTTT	CASSVGTGPDTEAFF
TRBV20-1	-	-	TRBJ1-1	TGCAGTGCTCCCCCCCGGGGGACCGCGGGGACTGAAGCTTTCTTT	CSAPPRGTAGTEAFF
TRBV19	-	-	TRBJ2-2	TGTGCCAGTGGTTCAGGCGTGCGTCGGGACACCGGGGAGCTGTTTTTT	CASGSGVRRDTGELFF
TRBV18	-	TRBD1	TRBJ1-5	TGTGCCAGCTCACCAGTGGGACAGCTCAATCAGCCCCAGCATTTT	CASSPVGQLNQPQHF
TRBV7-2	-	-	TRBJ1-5	TGTGCCAGCAGCTTAGCGCTGCGGGGCAGCAATCAGCCCCAGCATTTT	CASSLALRGSNQPQHF
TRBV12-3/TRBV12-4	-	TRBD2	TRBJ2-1	TGTGCCAGCAGAGGGGGACTAGCGGACGCAAGCTACAATGAGCAGTTCTTC	CASRGGLADASYNEQFF
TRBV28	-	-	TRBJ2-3	TGTGCCACTTATGGGGGACCCACAGATACGCAGTATTTT	CATYGGPTDTQYF
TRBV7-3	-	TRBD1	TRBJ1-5	TGTGCCAGCAGCGAAGACAGGGGGCGCGATCAGCCCCAGCATTTT	CASSEDRGRDQPQHF
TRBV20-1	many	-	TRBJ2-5	TGCAGTGCTAGAGGGGGGACCACCCGAGAGACCCAGTACTTC	CSARGGTTRETQYF
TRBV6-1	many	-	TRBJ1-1	TGTGCCACCTCTAAGGGTGGGGTAGGAGCTTTCTTT	CATSKGGVGAFF
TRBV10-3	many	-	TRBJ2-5	TGTGCCATCAGTGGGGGGGAGACCCAGTACTTC	CAISGGETQYF
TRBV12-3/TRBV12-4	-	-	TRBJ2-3	TGTGCCAGCAGTTTTGGGGGCTTCAAGGCAGATACGCAGTATTTT	CASSFGGFKADTQYF
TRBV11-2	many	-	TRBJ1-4	TGTGCCAGCAGCGGGACGGGAAGCAGTTTTGAAAAACTGTTTTTT	CASSGTGSSFEKLFF
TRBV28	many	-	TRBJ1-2	TGTGCCAGCAGTTTAGATGGTGTAGGATTCAACTATGGCTACACCTTC	CASSLDGVGFNYGYTF
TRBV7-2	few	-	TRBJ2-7	TGTGCCAGCAGCTTTGAGGGAGCGACCTACGAGCAGTACTTC	CASSFEGATYEQYF
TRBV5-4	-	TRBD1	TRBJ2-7	TGTGCCGGACAGAGGGACAGGGGCCTCTACGAGCAGTACTTC	CAGQRDRGLYEQYF
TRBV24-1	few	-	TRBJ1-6	TGTGCCACCAGTGCCGCCCACAATTCACCCCTCCACTTT	CATSAAHNSPLHF
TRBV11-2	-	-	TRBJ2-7	TGTGCCAGCAGCATAGCGGACCACCCGACTTACGAGCAGTACTTC	CASSIADHPTYEQYF
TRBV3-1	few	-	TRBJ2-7	TGTGCCAGCAGCCAACAAGGGGGCTACGAGCAGTACTTC	CASSQQGGYEQYF
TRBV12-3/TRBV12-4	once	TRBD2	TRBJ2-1	TGTGCCAGCAGTTTAGCAATGGCGGGAGACGAGCAGTCCTTC	CASSLAMAGDEQSF
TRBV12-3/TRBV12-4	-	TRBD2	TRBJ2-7	TGTGCCAGCAGTTTATCGGTCCCGGCTAGCGGGGGTGGCTACGAGCAGTACTTC	CASSLSVPASGGGYEQYF